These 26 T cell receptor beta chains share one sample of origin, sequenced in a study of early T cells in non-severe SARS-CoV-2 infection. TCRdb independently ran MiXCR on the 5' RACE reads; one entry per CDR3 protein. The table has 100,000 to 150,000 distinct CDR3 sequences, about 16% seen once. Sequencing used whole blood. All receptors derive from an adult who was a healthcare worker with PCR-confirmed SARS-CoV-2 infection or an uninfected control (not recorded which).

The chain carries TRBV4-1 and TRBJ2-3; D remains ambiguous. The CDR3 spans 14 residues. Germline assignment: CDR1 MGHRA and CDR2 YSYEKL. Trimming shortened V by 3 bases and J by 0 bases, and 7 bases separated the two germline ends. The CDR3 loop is CASSQDESTDTQYF. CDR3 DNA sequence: TGCGCCAGCAGCCAGGACGAAAGCACAGATACGCAGTATTTT.

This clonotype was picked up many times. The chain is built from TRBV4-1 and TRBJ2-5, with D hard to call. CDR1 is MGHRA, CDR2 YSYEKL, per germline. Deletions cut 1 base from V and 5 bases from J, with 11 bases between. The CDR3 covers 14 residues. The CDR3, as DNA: TGCGCCAGCAGCCAAGCGTCCCGTGGGGAGACCCAGTACTTC. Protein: CASSQASRGETQYF.

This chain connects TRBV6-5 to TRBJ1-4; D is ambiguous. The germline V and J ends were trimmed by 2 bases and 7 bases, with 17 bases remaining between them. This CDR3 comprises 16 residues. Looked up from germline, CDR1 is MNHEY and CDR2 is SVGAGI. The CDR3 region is CASSYQPPGNGEKLFF. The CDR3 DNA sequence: TGTGCCAGCAGTTACCAGCCCCCCGGGAACGGTGAAAAACTGTTTTTT.

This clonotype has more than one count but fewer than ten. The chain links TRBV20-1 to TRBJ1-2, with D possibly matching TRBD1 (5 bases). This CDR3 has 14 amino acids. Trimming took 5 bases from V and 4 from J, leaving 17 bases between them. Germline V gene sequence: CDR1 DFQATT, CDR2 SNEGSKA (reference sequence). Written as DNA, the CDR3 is TGCAGTGCTCGGGGGGACCTTCGTCGCTATGGCTACACCTTC. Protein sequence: CSARGDLRRYGYTF.

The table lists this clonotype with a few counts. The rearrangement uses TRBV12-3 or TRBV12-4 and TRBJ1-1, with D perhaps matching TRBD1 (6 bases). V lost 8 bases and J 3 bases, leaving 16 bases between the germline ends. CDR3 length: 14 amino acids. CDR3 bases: TGTGCCAGCGCGTGGGGGACAAGGTACACTGAAGCTTTCTTT. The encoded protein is CASAWGTRYTEAFF.

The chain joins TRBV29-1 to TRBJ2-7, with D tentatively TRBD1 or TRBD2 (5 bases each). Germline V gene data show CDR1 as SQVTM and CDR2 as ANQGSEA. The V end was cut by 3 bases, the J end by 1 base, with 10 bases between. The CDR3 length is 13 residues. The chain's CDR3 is CSVEWDGSYEQYF. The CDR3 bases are TGCAGCGTTGAGTGGGACGGGTCCTACGAGCAGTACTTC.

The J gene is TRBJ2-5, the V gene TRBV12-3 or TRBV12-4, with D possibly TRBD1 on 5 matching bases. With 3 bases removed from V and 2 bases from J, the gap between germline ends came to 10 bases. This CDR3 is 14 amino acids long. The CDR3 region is CASSFTGYQETQYF. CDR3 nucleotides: TGTGCCAGCAGTTTTACAGGATATCAAGAGACCCAGTACTTC.

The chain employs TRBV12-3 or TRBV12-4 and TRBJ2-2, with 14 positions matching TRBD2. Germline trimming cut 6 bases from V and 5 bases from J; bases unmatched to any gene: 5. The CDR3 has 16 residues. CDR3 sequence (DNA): TGTGCCAGCAGCCCTTGGACTAGCGGGGGGACCGGGGAGCTGTTTTTT. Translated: CASSPWTSGGTGELFF.

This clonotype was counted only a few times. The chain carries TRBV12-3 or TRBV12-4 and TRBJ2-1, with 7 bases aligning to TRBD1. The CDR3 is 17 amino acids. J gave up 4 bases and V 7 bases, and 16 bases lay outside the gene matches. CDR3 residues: CASTAGTAEIRYNEQFF. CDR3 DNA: TGTGCCAGCACCGCAGGGACAGCAGAGATTCGTTACAATGAGCAGTTCTTC.

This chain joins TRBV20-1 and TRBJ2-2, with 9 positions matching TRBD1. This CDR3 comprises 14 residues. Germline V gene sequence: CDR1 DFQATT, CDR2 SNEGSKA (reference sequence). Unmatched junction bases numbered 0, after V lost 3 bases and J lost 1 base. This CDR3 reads CSARTGGNTGELFF. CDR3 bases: TGCAGTGCTAGGACAGGGGGGAACACCGGGGAGCTGTTTTTT.

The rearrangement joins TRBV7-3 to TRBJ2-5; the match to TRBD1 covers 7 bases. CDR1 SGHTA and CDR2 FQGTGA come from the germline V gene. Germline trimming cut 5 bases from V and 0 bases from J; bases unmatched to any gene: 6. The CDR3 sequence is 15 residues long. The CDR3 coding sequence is TGTGCCAGCAGCCTCACAGGGGCGTACCAAGAGACCCAGTACTTC. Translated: CASSLTGAYQETQYF.

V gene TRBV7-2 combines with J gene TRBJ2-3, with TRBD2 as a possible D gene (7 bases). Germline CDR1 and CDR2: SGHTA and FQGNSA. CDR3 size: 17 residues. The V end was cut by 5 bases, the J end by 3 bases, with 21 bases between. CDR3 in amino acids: CASSPHFGGGLTDTQYF. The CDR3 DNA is TGTGCCAGCAGCCCTCACTTTGGGGGGGGCCTGACAGATACGCAGTATTTT.

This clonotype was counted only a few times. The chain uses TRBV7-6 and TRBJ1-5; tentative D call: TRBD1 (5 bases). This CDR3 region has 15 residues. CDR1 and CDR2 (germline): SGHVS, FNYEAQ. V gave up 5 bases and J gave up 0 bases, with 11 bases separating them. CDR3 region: CASSPDSFSNQPQHF. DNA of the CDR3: TGTGCCAGCAGCCCCGACAGCTTTAGCAATCAGCCCCAGCATTTT.

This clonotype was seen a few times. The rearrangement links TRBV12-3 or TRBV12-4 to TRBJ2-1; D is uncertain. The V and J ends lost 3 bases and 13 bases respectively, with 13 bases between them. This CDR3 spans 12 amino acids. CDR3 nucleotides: TGTGCCAGCAGTTTTTTGGGCGAACGACAGTTCTTC. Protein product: CASSFLGERQFF.

The CDR3 sequence: CASHQGGPTEAFF. CDR3 coding DNA: TGTGCCAGCCATCAAGGGGGGCCCACTGAAGCTTTCTTT. This chain links TRBV25-1 with TRBJ1-1; TRBD1 might be the D (6 bases). Germline CDR1 is MGHDK and CDR2 is SYGVNS. The V end lost 8 bases, the J end lost 4 bases, and 14 bases lay between the germline ends. CDR3 length: 13 amino acids.

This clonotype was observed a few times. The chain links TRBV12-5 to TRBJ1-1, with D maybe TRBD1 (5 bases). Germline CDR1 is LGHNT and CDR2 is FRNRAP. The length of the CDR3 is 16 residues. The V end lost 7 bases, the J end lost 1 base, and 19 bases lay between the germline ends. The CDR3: CASVTGMGVANTEAFF. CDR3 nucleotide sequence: TGTGCTAGTGTTACCGGGATGGGGGTGGCGAACACTGAAGCTTTCTTT. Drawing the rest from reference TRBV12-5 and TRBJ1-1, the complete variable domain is DARVTQTPRHKVTEMGQEVTMRCQPILGHNTVFWYRQTMMQGLELLAYFRNRAPLDDSGMPKDRFSAEMPDATLATLKIQPSEPRDSAVYFCASVTGMGVANTEAFFGQGTRLTVV.

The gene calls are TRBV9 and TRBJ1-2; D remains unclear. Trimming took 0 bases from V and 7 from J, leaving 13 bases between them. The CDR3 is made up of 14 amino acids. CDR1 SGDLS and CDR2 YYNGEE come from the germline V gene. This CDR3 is CASSVVTARVGYTF. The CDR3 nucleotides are TGTGCCAGCAGCGTAGTCACCGCCCGCGTTGGCTACACCTTC.

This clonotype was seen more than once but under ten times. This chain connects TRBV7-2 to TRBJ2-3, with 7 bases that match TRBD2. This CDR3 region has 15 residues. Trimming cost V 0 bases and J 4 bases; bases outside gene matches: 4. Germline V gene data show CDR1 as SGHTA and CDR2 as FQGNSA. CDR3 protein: CASSLAQRGADTQYF. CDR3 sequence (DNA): TGTGCCAGCAGCTTAGCTCAGCGGGGAGCAGATACGCAGTATTTT.

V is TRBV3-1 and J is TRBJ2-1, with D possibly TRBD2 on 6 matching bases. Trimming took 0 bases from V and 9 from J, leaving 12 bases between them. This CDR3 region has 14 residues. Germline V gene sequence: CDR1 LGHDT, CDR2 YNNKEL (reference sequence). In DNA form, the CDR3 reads TGTGCCAGCAGCCAAGACTCTCTCGGGGGTGAGCAGTTCTTC. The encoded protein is CASSQDSLGGEQFF.

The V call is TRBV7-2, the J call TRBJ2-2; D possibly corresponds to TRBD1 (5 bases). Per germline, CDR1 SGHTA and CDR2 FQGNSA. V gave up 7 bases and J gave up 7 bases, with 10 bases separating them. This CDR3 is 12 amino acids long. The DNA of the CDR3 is TGTGCCAGCACCAGGGAAGTCGGGGAGCTGTTTTTT. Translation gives CASTREVGELFF.

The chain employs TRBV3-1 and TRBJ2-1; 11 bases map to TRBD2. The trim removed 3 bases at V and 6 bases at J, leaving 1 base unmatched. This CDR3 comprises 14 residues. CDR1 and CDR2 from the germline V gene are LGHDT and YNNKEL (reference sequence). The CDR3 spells CASSHLAGGNEQFF. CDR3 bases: TGTGCCAGCAGCCACCTAGCGGGAGGCAATGAGCAGTTCTTC.

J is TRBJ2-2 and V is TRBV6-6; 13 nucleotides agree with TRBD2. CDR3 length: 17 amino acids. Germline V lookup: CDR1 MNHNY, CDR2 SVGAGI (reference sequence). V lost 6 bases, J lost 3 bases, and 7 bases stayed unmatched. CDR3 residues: CASSQGLAGVYTGELFF. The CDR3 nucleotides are TGTGCCAGCAGCCAAGGACTAGCGGGGGTTTACACCGGGGAGCTGTTTTTT.

The DNA of the CDR3 is TGCAGTGCTAGGGTAATCCGGAATAACTACGAGCAGTACTTC. As protein: CSARVIRNNYEQYF. The V gene is TRBV20-1, the J gene TRBJ2-7; D is uncertain. V lost 3 bases, J lost 3 bases, and 15 bases lay in between. CDR3 length: 14 residues. Germline CDR1 DFQATT, CDR2 SNEGSKA (reference sequence).

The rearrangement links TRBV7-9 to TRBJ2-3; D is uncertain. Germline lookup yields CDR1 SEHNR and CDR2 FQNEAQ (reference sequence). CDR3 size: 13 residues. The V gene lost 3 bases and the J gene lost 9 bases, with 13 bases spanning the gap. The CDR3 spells CASSFGPWATQYF. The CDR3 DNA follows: TGTGCCAGCAGCTTCGGACCTTGGGCGACGCAGTATTTT.

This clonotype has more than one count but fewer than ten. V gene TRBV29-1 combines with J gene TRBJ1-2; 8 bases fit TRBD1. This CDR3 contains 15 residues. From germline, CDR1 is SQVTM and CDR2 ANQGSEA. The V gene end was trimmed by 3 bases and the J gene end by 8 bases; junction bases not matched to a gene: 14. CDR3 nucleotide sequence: TGCAGCGTTGATGTGGACGGACAGGGAAGTTCGGGCTACACCTTC. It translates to CSVDVDGQGSSGYTF.

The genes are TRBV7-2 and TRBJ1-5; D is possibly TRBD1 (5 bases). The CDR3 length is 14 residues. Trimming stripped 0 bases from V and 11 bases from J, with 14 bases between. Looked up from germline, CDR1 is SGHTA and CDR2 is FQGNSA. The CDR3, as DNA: TGTGCCAGCAGCTTAGCCAGGGATGGGCAGTCCCAGCATTTT. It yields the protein CASSLARDGQSQHF.